This T cell receptor beta chain was retrieved from a study of Graves' ophthalmopathy and Graves' hyperthyroidism. From RNA, the CDR3 regions of TCR beta chains were amplified and sequenced. HTBI-primed first-round RT-PCR preceded second-round multiplex PCR. One entry per CDR3 protein, called by TCRdb with MiXCR from the multiplex PCR reads. The data show a few hundred thousand distinct CDR3 sequences, with about 17% seen just once and over 9% held by the top ten. V trimming: 5 bases; J trimming: 4 bases; junction bases outside the gene matches: 8. The length of the CDR3 is 14 residues. Germline CDR1 and CDR2: GTSNPN and SVGIG (reference sequence). This clonotype was counted ten times or more.

The sample comprised peripheral blood. This sequence originates from an adult man with Graves' ophthalmopathy. V gene TRBV30 combines with J gene TRBJ2-3; TRBD2 matches at 8 bases. The CDR3 DNA reads TGTGCCTGGCCTTTTAGCGGGGAGGCAGATACGCAGTATTTT. It is translated as CAWPFSGEADTQYF.